This TCR beta chain was observed in a study of shared clonotypes between healthy human individuals. Study observations and caveats: A generally larger estimated richness was seen in naive subsets than in memory subsets.

Germline V gives CDR1 MNHEY, CDR2 SVGAGI. The CDR3 extends over 14 amino acids. The ends were cut back, 2 bases at V and 6 bases at J, with 12 bases in the middle. The repertoire was sequenced with immunoSEQ multiplex PCR; TCRdb's copy has only in-frame clones and lacks some. The table shows millions of clones, with roughly 96% occurring only once. In regard to this clone: Antigen: not known.

Material for sequencing was naive CD4+ T cells sorted from blood. Indicated subset: CD45RA+ positively selected. The receptor comes from a man younger than 35 in good health. This chain links TRBV6-5 with TRBJ2-3; D gene ambiguous. The DNA of the CDR3 is TGTGCCAGCAGTTACGGTCGGGCTCGGGATACGCAGTATTTT. Residues: CASSYGRARDTQYF.